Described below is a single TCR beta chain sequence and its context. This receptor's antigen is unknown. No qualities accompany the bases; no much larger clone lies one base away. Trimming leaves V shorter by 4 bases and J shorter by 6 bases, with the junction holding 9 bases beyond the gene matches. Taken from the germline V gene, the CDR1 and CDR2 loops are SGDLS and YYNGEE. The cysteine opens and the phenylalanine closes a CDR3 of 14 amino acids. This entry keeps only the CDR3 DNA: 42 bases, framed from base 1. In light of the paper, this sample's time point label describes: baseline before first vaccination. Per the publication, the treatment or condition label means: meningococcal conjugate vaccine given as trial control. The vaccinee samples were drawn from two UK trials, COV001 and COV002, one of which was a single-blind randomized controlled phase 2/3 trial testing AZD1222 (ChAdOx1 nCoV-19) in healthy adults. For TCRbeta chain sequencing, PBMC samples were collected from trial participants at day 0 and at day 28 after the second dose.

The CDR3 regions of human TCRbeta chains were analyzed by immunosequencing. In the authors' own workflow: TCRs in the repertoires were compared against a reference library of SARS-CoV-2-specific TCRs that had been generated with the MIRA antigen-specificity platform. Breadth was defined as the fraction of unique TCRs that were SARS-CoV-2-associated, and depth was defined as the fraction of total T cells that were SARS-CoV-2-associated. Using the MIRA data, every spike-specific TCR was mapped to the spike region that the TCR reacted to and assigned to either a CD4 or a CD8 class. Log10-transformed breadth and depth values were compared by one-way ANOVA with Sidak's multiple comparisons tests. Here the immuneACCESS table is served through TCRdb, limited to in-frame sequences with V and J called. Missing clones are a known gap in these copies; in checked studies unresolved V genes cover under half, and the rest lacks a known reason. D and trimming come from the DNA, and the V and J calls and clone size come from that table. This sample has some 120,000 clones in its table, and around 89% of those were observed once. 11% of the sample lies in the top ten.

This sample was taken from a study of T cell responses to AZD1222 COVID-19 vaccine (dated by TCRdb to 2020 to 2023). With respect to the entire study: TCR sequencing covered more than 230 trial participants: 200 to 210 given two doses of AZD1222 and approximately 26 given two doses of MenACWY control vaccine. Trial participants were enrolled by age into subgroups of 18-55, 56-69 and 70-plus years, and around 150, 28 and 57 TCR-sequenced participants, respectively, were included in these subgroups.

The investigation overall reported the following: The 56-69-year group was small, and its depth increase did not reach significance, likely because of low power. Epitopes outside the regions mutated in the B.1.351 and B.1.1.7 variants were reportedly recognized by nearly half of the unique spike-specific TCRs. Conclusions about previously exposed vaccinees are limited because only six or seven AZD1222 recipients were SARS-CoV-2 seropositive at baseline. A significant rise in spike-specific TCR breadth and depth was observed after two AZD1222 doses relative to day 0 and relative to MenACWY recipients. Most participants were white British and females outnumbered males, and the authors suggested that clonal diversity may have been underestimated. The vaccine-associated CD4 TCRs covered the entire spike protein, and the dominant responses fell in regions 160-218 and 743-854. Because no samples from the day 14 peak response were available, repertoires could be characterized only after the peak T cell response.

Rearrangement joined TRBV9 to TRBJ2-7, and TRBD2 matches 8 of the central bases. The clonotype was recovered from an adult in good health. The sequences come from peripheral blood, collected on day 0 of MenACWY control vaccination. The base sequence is TGTGCCAGCAGCTCCTCAGCGGGAGTTGGCGAGCAGTACTTC. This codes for CASSSSAGVGEQYF.